This T cell receptor (beta chain) was observed in a study of T-cell reconstitution after alpha-beta-depleted transplantation in children (dated by TCRdb to the mid-2010s). In terms of the full investigation: The study quantitatively tracked T-cell immune reconstitution after TCRalphabeta/CD19-depleted allogeneic hematopoietic cell transplantation in children using TCR repertoire profiling.

The treatment or condition label of this sample denotes: allogeneic hematopoietic cell transplantation with graft depleted of TCRalphabeta T cells and CD19 B cells. The children who served as transplant recipients had been given grafts of TCRalphabeta/CD19-depleted allogeneic hematopoietic cells. Overall results and qualifications from the work: Over subsequent months, a decline in hyperexpanded clone frequencies was noted, and after one year, T-cell counts and TCRbeta diversity were mostly ascribed to newly produced T cells. The apparently early alphabetaT-cell count recovery about two months after transplant was reportedly dependent on only several hundred rapidly expanded clones derived from non-depleted graft cells. In some patients, the high TCRbeta diversity seen at day 60 was put down to recipient T cells and intrathymic progenitors that had survived conditioning.

In its sample, this clonotype was seen many times. Its antigen is unknown. No base quality values were provided; no much bigger clone lies one nucleotide off. As encoded in the germline V gene, CDR1 is SGHVS while CDR2 is FQNEAQ. V drops 3 bases and J drops 3 bases, leaving 13 bases in between. The CDR3 sequence holds 15 residues, the cysteine and phenylalanine included. Only the CDR3 DNA stays, 45 bases, in frame from base 1. To prepare the library, PCR was applied. Data came from an Illumina HiSeq 2500. Molecular barcoding was employed in the preparation of TCR libraries, with unique molecular identifiers being used to normalize TCRbeta repertoire quantification. TCRdb itself trimmed the public reads at Q25 with fastp, ran MiXCR and retained productive beta chains. All rows with the same CDR3 protein become a single entry with the most common DNA and genes. This sample holds 600,000 to 700,000 distinct CDR3 sequences; around 13% were observed only once. 0.79% of the sample goes to the ten largest clones.

The sequencing used PBMCs, collected before TCRalphabeta/CD19-depleted stem cell transplant. The chain is encoded by TRBV7-8 joined to TRBJ2-3; TRBD1 is a weak D gene call, 5 bases matching. This clonotype originated in a girl between 2 and 10 years old with congenital amegakaryocytic thrombocytopenia, due to receive a stem cell transplant. The bases are TGTGCCAGCAGCTTCCGAAGTGCAGGGACAGATACGCAGTATTTT. Its product reads: CASSFRSAGTDTQYF.